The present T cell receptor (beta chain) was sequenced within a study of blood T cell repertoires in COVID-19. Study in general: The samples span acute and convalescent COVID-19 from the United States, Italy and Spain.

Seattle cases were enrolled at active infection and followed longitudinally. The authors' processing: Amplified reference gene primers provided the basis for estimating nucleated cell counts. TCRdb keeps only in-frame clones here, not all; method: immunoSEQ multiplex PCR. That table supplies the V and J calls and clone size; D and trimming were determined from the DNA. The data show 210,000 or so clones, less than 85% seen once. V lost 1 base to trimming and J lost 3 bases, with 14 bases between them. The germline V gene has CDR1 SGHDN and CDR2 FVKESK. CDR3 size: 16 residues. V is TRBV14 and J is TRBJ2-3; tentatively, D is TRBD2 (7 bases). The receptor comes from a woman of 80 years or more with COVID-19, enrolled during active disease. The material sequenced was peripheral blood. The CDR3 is CASSQAGGLVTDTQYF. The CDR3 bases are TGTGCCAGCAGCCAAGCGGGGGGCTTGGTGACAGATACGCAGTATTTT. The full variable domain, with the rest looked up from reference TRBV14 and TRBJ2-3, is EAGVTQFPSHSVIEKGQTVTLRCDPISGHDNLYWYRRVMGKEIKFLLHFVKESKQDESGMPNNRFLAERTGGTYSTLKVQPAELEDSGVYFCASSQAGGLVTDTQYFGPGTRLTVL.